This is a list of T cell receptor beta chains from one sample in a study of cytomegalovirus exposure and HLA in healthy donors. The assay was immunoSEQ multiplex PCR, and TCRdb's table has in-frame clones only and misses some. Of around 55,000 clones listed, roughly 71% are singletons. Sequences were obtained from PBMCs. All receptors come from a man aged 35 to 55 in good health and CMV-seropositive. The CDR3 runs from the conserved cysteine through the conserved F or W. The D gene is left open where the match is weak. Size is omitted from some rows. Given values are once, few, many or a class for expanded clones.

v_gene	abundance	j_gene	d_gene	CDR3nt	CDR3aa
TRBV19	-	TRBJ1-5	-	TGTGCCAGTAGTATGAGAGGGCAGGGGTATCAGCCCCAGCATTTT	CASSMRGQGYQPQHF
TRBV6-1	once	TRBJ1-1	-	TGTGCCAGCGGCAAATCGGACAGAGACACTGAAGCTTTCTTT	CASGKSDRDTEAFF
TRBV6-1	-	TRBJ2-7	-	TGTGCCAGCAGTACGACACTCTACGAGCAGTACTTC	CASSTTLYEQYF
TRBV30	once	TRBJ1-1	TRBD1	TGTGCCTGGAGTGTAGGGACAGGGAGGAACACTGAAGCTTTCTTT	CAWSVGTGRNTEAFF
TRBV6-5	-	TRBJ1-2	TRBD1	TGTGCCAGCAGTTACCTCCGGACAGGGGGGGGCTATGGCTACACCTTC	CASSYLRTGGGYGYTF
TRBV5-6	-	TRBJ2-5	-	TGTGCCAGCAGCCAGTCAGGACAAGAGACCCAGTACTTC	CASSQSGQETQYF
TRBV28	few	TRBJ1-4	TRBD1	TGTGCCAGCAGTTCCCTCGCCACAGGGGCGGGAAATGAAAAACTGTTTTTT	CASSSLATGAGNEKLFF
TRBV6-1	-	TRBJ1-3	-	TGTGCCAGCAGTGAGGGCCAGGGTGGCCTACACACCATATATTTT	CASSEGQGGLHTIYF
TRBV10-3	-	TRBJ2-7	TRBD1	TGTGCCATCTCGACCCTACAGGGGGCTTACGAGCAGTACTTC	CAISTLQGAYEQYF
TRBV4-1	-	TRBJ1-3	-	TGCGCCAGCAGCCAAATGGGACTCTCTGGAAACACCATATATTTT	CASSQMGLSGNTIYF
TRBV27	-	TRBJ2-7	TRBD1	TGTGCCAGCAGTTGGGACAGGGGGAACGAGCAGTACTTC	CASSWDRGNEQYF
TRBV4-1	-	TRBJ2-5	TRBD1	TGCGCCAGCAGCCAAGCCTTTCCGGGACAGGGGGAGACCCAGTACTTC	CASSQAFPGQGETQYF
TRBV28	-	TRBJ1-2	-	TGTGCCAGCACCAAAGCCCTCTATGGCTACACCTTC	CASTKALYGYTF
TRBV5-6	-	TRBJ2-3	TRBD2	TGTGCCAGCAGCTTGAAGGGACTACCGAGGGATACGCAGTATTTT	CASSLKGLPRDTQYF
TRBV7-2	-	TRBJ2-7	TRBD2	TGTGCCAGCAGCTTATTGGCGGGGGATTTCTCCTACGAGCAGTACTTC	CASSLLAGDFSYEQYF
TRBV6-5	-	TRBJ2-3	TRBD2	TGTGCCAGCAGTTCCTGGACTAGCGGGGGCACAGATACGCAGTATTTT	CASSSWTSGGTDTQYF
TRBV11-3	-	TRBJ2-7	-	TGTGCCAGCAGCTTAAGCAGGAACACCTACGAGCAGTACTTC	CASSLSRNTYEQYF
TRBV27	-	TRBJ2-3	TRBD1	TGTGCCAGCAGTTTGCCCCTCGGGACAGGGCCAGATACGCAGTATTTT	CASSLPLGTGPDTQYF
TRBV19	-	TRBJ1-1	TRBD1	TGTGCCAGTAGTCCCACCAGAGACAGGGGAAGGTTCGGCACTGAAGCTTTCTTT	CASSPTRDRGRFGTEAFF
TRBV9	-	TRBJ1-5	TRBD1	TGTGCCAGCAGCGTTTTCAGGGGGCGGGAAGGCAATCAGCCCCAGCATTTT	CASSVFRGREGNQPQHF
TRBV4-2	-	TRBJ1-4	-	TGTGCCAGCAGCCAAGTGGGCGGAAACAGGGATGAAAAACTGTTTTTT	CASSQVGGNRDEKLFF
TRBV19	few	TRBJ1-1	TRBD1	TGTGCCAGTAGTCCTGAGGGACAGGGACGAACTGAAGCTTTCTTT	CASSPEGQGRTEAFF
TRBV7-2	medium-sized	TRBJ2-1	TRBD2	TGTGCCAGCAGCTTAGACCTAGCGGGGGGGCGGAGTGAGCAGTTCTTC	CASSLDLAGGRSEQFF
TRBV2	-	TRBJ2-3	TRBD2	TGTGCCAGCACTCCGGGGAGGGTCACAGATACGCAGTATTTT	CASTPGRVTDTQYF
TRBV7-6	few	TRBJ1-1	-	TGTGCCAGCAGCTCTTTAGGGGGGGCCGGGAAAATGAACACTGAAGCTTTCTTT	CASSSLGGAGKMNTEAFF
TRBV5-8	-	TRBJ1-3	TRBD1	TGTGCCAGCAGCTTGAGGTCAGGGGGAGGAAACACCATATATTTT	CASSLRSGGGNTIYF
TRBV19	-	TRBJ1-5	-	TGTGCCAGTAGTATCATTATAAGGTCCACGGGGAATCAGCCCCAGCATTTT	CASSIIIRSTGNQPQHF
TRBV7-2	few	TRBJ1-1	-	TGTGCCAGCAGCCAGGCGGGAGGGTTTAAAGCTTTCTTT	CASSQAGGFKAFF
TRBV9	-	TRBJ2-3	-	TGTGCCAGCAGCCTCCATGGGGCTAGCACAGATACGCAGTATTTT	CASSLHGASTDTQYF
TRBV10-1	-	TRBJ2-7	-	TGCGCCAGCAGTGAGTCGGTCAGGGGCGAAAACGAGCAGTACTTC	CASSESVRGENEQYF
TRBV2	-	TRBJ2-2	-	TGTGCCGGCAAGGTCAGGGAGGAGGAGCTGTTTTTT	CAGKVREEELFF
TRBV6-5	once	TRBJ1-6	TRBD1	TGTGCCTGCAGTAAAGACAGGGGGATTAATTCACCCCTCCACTTT	CACSKDRGINSPLHF
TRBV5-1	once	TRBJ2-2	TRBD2	TGCGCCAGCAGCTTGGTAGCGGGGGAGACCGGGGAGCTGTTTTTT	CASSLVAGETGELFF
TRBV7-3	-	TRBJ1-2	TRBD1	TGTGCCAGCAGCTCAGACAGGGGTGGCTACACCTTC	CASSSDRGGYTF
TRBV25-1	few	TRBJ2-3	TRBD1	TGTGCCAGCAGTGACCGGGACAGGGACCCCACAGATACGCAGTATTTT	CASSDRDRDPTDTQYF
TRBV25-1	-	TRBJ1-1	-	TGTGCCAGCAGTGCATTTACAGGAGTTGGCACTGAAGCTTTCTTT	CASSAFTGVGTEAFF
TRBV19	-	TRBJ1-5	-	TGTGCCAGTAGTATGGCAGGGTATAGCAATCAGCCCCAGCATTTT	CASSMAGYSNQPQHF
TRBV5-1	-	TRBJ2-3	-	TGCGCCAGCAGCTCTCGGAGAGATACGCAGTATTTT	CASSSRRDTQYF
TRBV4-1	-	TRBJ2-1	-	TGCGCCAGCAGCTCTTACGGAGGAATGGGAAATGAGCAGTTCTTC	CASSSYGGMGNEQFF
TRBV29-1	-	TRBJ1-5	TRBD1	TGCAGCGCCGGGGACAGGGACAATCAGCCCCAGCATTTT	CSAGDRDNQPQHF
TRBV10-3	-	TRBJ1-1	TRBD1	TGTGCCATCAGCAATACAGGGGATAACACTGAAGCTTTCTTT	CAISNTGDNTEAFF
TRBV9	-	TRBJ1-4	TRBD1	TGTGCCAGCAGTGCTCCCGGGACAGGGGATACAACTAATGAAAAACTGTTTTTT	CASSAPGTGDTTNEKLFF
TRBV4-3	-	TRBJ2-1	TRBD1	TGCGCCAGCAGTCCCGGGACAGACAATGAGCAGTTCTTC	CASSPGTDNEQFF
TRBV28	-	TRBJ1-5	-	TGTGCCAGCAGTTTACCAGGGGCGGGCAATCAGCCCCAGCATTTT	CASSLPGAGNQPQHF
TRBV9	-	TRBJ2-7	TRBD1	TGTGCCAGCAGCGTAGCAGACAGGGGACACGAGCAGTACTTC	CASSVADRGHEQYF
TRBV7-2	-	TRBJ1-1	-	TGTGCCAGCAGCTTTACGCAGGGTGAAGCTTTCTTT	CASSFTQGEAFF
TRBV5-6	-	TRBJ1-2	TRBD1	TGTGCCAGCAGCCTTGACAGGGTTAATGGCTACACCTTC	CASSLDRVNGYTF
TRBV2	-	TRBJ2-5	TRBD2	TGTGCCAGCAGGCTAGCGGGGATCCAAGAGACCCAGTACTTC	CASRLAGIQETQYF
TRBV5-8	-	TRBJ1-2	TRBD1	TGTGCCAGCACCTCGGACAGGGGGCCCTATGGCTACACCTTC	CASTSDRGPYGYTF